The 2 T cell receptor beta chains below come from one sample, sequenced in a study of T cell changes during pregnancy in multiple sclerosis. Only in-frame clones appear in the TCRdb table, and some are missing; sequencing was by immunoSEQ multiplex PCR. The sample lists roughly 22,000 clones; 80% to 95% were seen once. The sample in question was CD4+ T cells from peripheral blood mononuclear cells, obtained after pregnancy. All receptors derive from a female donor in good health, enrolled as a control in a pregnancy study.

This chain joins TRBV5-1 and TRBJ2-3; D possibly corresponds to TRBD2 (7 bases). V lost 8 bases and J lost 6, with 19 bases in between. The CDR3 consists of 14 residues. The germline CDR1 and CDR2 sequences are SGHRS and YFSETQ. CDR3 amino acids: CASQRGGGDDTQYF. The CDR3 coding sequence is TGCGCCAGTCAGAGGGGGGGCGGTGATGATACGCAGTATTTT.

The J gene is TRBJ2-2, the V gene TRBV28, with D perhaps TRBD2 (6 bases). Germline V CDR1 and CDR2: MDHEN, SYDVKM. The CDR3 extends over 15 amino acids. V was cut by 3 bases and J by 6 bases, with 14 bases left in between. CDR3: CASSFWAREAGELFF. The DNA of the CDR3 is TGTGCCAGCAGTTTCTGGGCCAGGGAGGCCGGGGAGCTGTTTTTT.